This TCR beta chain was identified during a study of T cell responses to AZD1222 COVID-19 vaccine. The CDR3 runs to 14 residues. From germline, CDR1 is MNHEY and CDR2 SVGEGT. Trimming took off 6 bases at V and 3 bases at J, with 12 bases between the two ends. Repertoires were generated with immunoSEQ multiplex PCR, while TCRdb's copy carries only in-frame clones and drops some. The sample carries over 100,000 clones, under 90% recorded once. V is TRBV6-2 or TRBV6-3 and J is TRBJ1-5; TRBD1 might be the D (6 bases). The sequencing here drew on peripheral blood, taken on day 0 of AZD1222 vaccination. This TCR came from an adult in good health. CDR3 sequence reads: CASSSDRSNQPQHF. CDR3 DNA: TGTGCCAGCAGCTCAGACAGGTCCAATCAGCCCCAGCATTTT.